These 20 T cell receptor beta chains were all obtained from the same sample, sequenced in a study of OX40 agonist ivuxolimab in advanced cancers. Libraries were prepared by immunoSEQ multiplex PCR; TCRdb keeps only in-frame clonotypes and omits some of them. The sample shows roughly 27,000 clones, 85% of them seen only once. The specimen was CD4+ or CD8+ T cells sorted from blood, collected in a trial of the OX40 agonist ivuxolimab. The receptors originated from an adult with an advanced solid tumor such as melanoma, head and neck, liver or kidney cancer.

V usage is TRBV7-9 and J usage is TRBJ2-1; 14 bases line up with TRBD2. Looked up from germline, CDR1 is SEHNR and CDR2 is FQNEAQ (reference sequence). V was clipped by 5 bases and J by 4 bases; unmatched bases: 4. The CDR3 is 16 residues long. In DNA form, the CDR3 reads TGTGCCAGCAGCCCGACTAGCGGGGGGGATTACAATGAGCAGTTCTTC. Protein sequence: CASSPTSGGDYNEQFF. The entire variable domain, with the rest obtained from reference TRBV7-9 and TRBJ2-1, is as follows: DTGVSQNPRHKITKRGQNVTFRCDPISEHNRLYWYRQTLGQGPEFLTYFQNEAQLEKSRLLSDRFSAERPKGSFSTLEIQRTEQGDSAMYLCASSPTSGGDYNEQFFGPGTRLTVL.

The rearrangement links TRBV7-9 to TRBJ2-7; 7 bases are shared with TRBD1. Germline lookup yields CDR1 SEHNR and CDR2 FQNEAQ (reference sequence). V gave up 4 bases and J gave up 2 bases; unmatched junction bases: 8. The CDR3 loop spans 15 amino acids. The CDR3 sequence: CASSSPRDRPYEQYF. The CDR3 DNA reads TGTGCCAGCAGCTCCCCCCGGGACAGACCCTACGAGCAGTACTTC.

This clone was observed a few times. V usage is TRBV7-7 and J usage is TRBJ2-5; TRBD1 aligns across 10 bases. The germline V gene has CDR1 SSHAT and CDR2 FNYEAQ (reference sequence). With 5 bases clipped from V and 4 bases from J, the junction kept 10 bases outside the gene matches. The CDR3 extends over 16 amino acids. The CDR3 region has the DNA TGTGCCAGCAGCGAAGTCTCGGGACAGGGGATAGAGACCCAGTACTTC. It specifies CASSEVSGQGIETQYF.

This clone has only one observation. The chain carries TRBV7-6 and TRBJ1-1, with 11 positions matching TRBD1. The CDR3 sequence is 18 residues long. V dropped 2 bases and J dropped 3; count of bases not matched to a gene: 11. Germline loops: CDR1 SGHVS, CDR2 FNYEAQ. The CDR3 loop is CASSLFSGTGGEYTEAFF. CDR3 DNA sequence: TGTGCCAGCAGCTTATTTTCCGGGACAGGGGGAGAATACACTGAAGCTTTCTTT.

This clone has just a few counts. The chain has TRBV5-1 and TRBJ2-7; D remains unclear. Germline CDR1 is SGHRS and CDR2 is YFSETQ. The CDR3 totals 14 residues. Trimming pared 0 bases from V and 3 bases from J, leaving 10 bases between. CDR3 DNA: TGCGCCAGCAGCTTGGATCCGGATAACTACGAGCAGTACTTC. Amino acids: CASSLDPDNYEQYF.

This clone was counted a few times. The chain uses TRBV18 and TRBJ1-1; 9 positions agree with TRBD1. In germline, CDR1 is KGHSH, CDR2 LQKENI. The CDR3 is 15 residues long. The junction had 6 bases not matched to a gene; V was cut back by 2 bases and J by 5 bases. CDR3: CASSPGLTGGTEAFF. CDR3 in DNA: TGTGCCAGCTCACCAGGACTGACAGGGGGAACTGAAGCTTTCTTT.

This clone was found once. V gene TRBV23-1 combines with J gene TRBJ1-2; the D gene is possibly TRBD1 (6 bases). TRBV23-1 has ORF status, its function being uncertain. Trimming removed 7 bases at V and 3 bases at J, with 15 bases between. This CDR3 region has 14 residues. CDR3 region: CASTSLGGDYGYTF. As DNA, the CDR3 is TGCGCCAGCACCTCGTTAGGGGGGGACTATGGCTACACCTTC.

The rearrangement links TRBV11-2 to TRBJ1-1; D remains ambiguous. Deletions cut 2 bases from V and 0 bases from J, with 7 bases between. The CDR3 runs to 14 residues. The germline V gene has CDR1 SGHAT and CDR2 FQNNGV. CDR3 sequence reads: CASSLPGMNTEAFF. The CDR3 DNA reads as TGTGCCAGCAGCTTACCGGGGATGAACACTGAAGCTTTCTTT.

The rearrangement joins TRBV6-1 to TRBJ2-3; TRBD1 matches 8 bases. Germline V gene lookup returns CDR1 MNHNS and CDR2 SASEGT. The CDR3 has 15 residues. The ends lost 2 bases at V and 3 bases at J; junction bases unmatched: 4. CDR3 nucleotides: TGTGCCAGCAGTGAAATGGACAGGGTAACAGATACGCAGTATTTT. Encoded protein: CASSEMDRVTDTQYF.

Here the CDR3 DNA reads TGTGCCAGCAGCTTAAACTCGGGGGGGCTCCTTGACACTGAAGCTTTCTTT. Its protein is CASSLNSGGLLDTEAFF. The chain combines TRBV7-3 with TRBJ1-1; D perhaps matches TRBD1 (6 bases). Trimming removed 1 base at V and 3 bases at J, with 18 bases between. The CDR3 runs 17 residues. CDR1 is SGHTA and CDR2 is FQGTGA in the germline V gene.

This clone was observed once. The chain carries TRBV7-3 and TRBJ2-1; D not certain. The ends were cut back, 1 base at V and 7 bases at J, with 2 bases in the middle. Germline CDR1 SGHTA, CDR2 FQGTGA. This CDR3 has 11 residues. The CDR3 coding sequence is TGTGCCAGCAGCTTAATTAATGAGCAGTTCTTC. It encodes CASSLINEQFF.

In DNA form, the CDR3 reads TGTGCCAGCAGCTTAGGTGAGGATGAGCAGTTCTTC. Amino acids: CASSLGEDEQFF. The chain joins TRBV7-6 to TRBJ2-1; the D is unclear. The CDR3 length is 12 residues. Trimming removed 1 base from V and 8 bases from J, with 6 bases in between. Germline-derived CDR1 and CDR2 are SGHVS and FNYEAQ. The whole variable domain, filled in from reference TRBV7-6 and TRBJ2-1, reads GAGVSQSPRYKVTKRGQDVALRCDPISGHVSLYWYRQALGQGPEFLTYFNYEAQQDKSGLPNDRFSAERPEGSISTLTIQRTEQRDSAMYRCASSLGEDEQFFGPGTRLTVL.

This chain links TRBV14 with TRBJ1-1, with D maybe TRBD1 (6 bases). V lost 3 bases, J lost 0 bases, and 14 bases lay in between. The germline CDR1 and CDR2 sequences are SGHDN and FVKESK. The CDR3 is made up of 16 amino acids. Here the CDR3 DNA reads TGTGCCAGCAGCCAGGGGGCCTCTCTGCTGAACACTGAAGCTTTCTTT. Translation gives CASSQGASLLNTEAFF. Using reference TRBV14 and TRBJ1-1 for the parts outside the CDR3, the full variable domain is EAGVTQFPSHSVIEKGQTVTLRCDPISGHDNLYWYRRVMGKEIKFLLHFVKESKQDESGMPNNRFLAERTGGTYSTLKVQPAELEDSGVYFCASSQGASLLNTEAFFGQGTRLTVV.

V and J are TRBV29-1 and TRBJ2-1; 13 positions match TRBD2. The CDR3 totals 15 residues. Germline V lookup: CDR1 SQVTM, CDR2 ANQGSEA. After removal of 4 bases from V and 8 bases from J, the junction contained 8 bases not matched to a gene. The CDR3 is CSVGTSGGASDEQFF. In nucleotides, the CDR3 is TGCAGCGTTGGTACTAGCGGGGGGGCCAGCGATGAGCAGTTCTTC.

The chain couples TRBV6-4 to TRBJ2-7; D not resolved. In germline, CDR1 is MRHNA, CDR2 SNTAGT. This CDR3 spans 13 amino acids. Trimming pared 6 bases from V and 7 bases from J, leaving 16 bases between. CDR3 DNA: TGTGCCAGCAGCCCCTCCCACTACCGGGAGCAGTACTTC. Translated, it gives CASSPSHYREQYF.

In nucleotides, the CDR3 is TGTGCCAGTAGTATAGATCTCCGGGACCAAGAGACCCAGTACTTC. This codes for CASSIDLRDQETQYF. This chain connects TRBV19 to TRBJ2-5; the D is unclear. V was pared by 0 bases and J by 0 bases, with 8 bases between. CDR1 and CDR2 from the germline V gene are LNHDA and SQIVND (reference sequence). The CDR3 extends over 15 amino acids.

This chain uses TRBV9 with TRBJ2-2; D is uncertain. Germline CDR1 SGDLS, CDR2 YYNGEE. The CDR3 loop spans 12 amino acids. V lost 0 bases to trimming and J lost 7 bases, with 4 bases between them. The CDR3 DNA sequence: TGTGCCAGCAGCGTAGATCGCGGGGAGCTGTTTTTT. Its translation is CASSVDRGELFF.

This chain links TRBV2 with TRBJ2-7; the match to TRBD2 covers 9 bases. The germline gives CDR1 SNHLY, CDR2 FYNNEI. The V segment lost 6 bases and the J segment 4 bases; nucleotides outside the gene matches: 10. The CDR3 loop spans 15 amino acids. This CDR3 reads CASRFSMTSGYEQYF. As DNA, the CDR3 is TGTGCCAGCAGGTTTTCTATGACTAGCGGTTACGAGCAGTACTTC. The full variable domain, completed using reference TRBV2 and TRBJ2-7, is EPEVTQTPSHQVTQMGQEVILRCVPISNHLYFYWYRQILGQKVEFLVSFYNNEISEKSEIFDDQFSVERPDGSNFTLKIRSTKLEDSAMYFCASRFSMTSGYEQYFGPGTRLTVT.

The J gene is TRBJ2-7, the V gene TRBV11-2, with TRBD2 matching 7 bases. The germline V gene has CDR1 SGHAT and CDR2 FQNNGV. There are 16 residues in the CDR3. The J segment lost 2 bases and the V segment lost 1 base, leaving 8 bases of the junction unmatched. The chain's CDR3 is CASSLGGDSGTYEQYF. Here the CDR3 DNA reads TGTGCCAGCAGCTTAGGAGGTGACAGCGGGACCTACGAGCAGTACTTC. The complete variable domain, with remaining parts taken from reference TRBV11-2 and TRBJ2-7, reads EAGVAQSPRYKIIEKRQSVAFWCNPISGHATLYWYQQILGQGPKLLIQFQNNGVVDDSQLPKDRFSAERLKGVDSTLKIQPAKLEDSAVYLCASSLGGDSGTYEQYFGPGTRLTVT.

The chain links TRBV5-1 to TRBJ1-1; no reliable D call. Trimming shortened V by 7 bases and J by 0 bases, and 7 bases separated the two germline ends. The CDR3 is 12 residues long. CDR1 is SGHRS, CDR2 YFSETQ, per germline. This chain's CDR3 is CASRGVNTEAFF. Here the CDR3 DNA reads TGCGCCAGCCGTGGGGTGAACACTGAAGCTTTCTTT.